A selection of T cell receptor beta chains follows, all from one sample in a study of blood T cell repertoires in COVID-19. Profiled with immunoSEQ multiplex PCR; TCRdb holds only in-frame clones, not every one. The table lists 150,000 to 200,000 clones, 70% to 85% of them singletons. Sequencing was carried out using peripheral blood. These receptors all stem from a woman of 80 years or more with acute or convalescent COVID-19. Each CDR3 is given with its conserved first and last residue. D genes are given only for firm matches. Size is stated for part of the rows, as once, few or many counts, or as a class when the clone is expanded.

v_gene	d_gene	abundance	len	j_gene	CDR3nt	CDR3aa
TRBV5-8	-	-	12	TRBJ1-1	TGTGCCAGCAGCTTGGCGCGGGGCCTGGCTTTCTTT	CASSLARGLAFF
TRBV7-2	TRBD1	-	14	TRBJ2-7	TGTGCCAGCAGCCACCGGGACAGGACCTACGAGCAGTACTTC	CASSHRDRTYEQYF
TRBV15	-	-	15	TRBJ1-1	TGTGCCACCAGCTTCCTGGGGGGGCCGAACACTGAAGCTTTCTTT	CATSFLGGPNTEAFF
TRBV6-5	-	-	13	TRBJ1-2	TGTGCCAGCAGTTCTGGGCACTTTTATGGCTACACCTTC	CASSSGHFYGYTF
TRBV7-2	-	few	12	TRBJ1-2	TGTGCCAGCAGCTTATTAGGGGTGGGCTACACCTTC	CASSLLGVGYTF
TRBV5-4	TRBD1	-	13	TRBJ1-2	TGTGCCAGCAGCGCCGGGACAGCCTATGGCTACACCTTC	CASSAGTAYGYTF
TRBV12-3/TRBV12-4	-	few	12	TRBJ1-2	TGTGCCAGCAGTTTGGAGGGGTATGGCTACACCTTC	CASSLEGYGYTF
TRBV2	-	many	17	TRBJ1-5	TGTGCCAGCAGTGAAGCCGTATCATTTCGGTTTTTCCAGCCCCAGCATTTT	CASSEAVSFRFFQPQHF
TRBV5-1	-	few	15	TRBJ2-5	TGCGCCAGCAGCCTCGCTACTGAAGACCAAGAGACCCAGTACTTC	CASSLATEDQETQYF
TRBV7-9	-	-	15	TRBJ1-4	TGTGCCAGCAGCTTAGGGTCAGGGGTATATGAAAAACTGTTTTTT	CASSLGSGVYEKLFF
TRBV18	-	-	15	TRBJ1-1	TGTGCCAGCTCACCGAGACAGGCCGAGAACACTGAAGCTTTCTTT	CASSPRQAENTEAFF
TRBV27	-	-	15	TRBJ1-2	TGTGCCAGCAGTTCCATCCTAGGGGTACACTATGGCTACACCTTC	CASSSILGVHYGYTF
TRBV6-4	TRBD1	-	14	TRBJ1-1	TGTGCCAGCAGAGGGACAGGGGGCCTTACTGAAGCTTTCTTT	CASRGTGGLTEAFF
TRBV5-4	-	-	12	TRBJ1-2	TGTGCCAGCAGCTTGGCAGGGAATGGCTACACCTTC	CASSLAGNGYTF
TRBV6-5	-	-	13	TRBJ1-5	TGTGCCAGCAGCACCGGGACATCGGAAGCCCAGCATTTT	CASSTGTSEAQHF
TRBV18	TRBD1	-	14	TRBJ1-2	TGTGCCAGCTCACCAGTGGAGGGGGCGTATGGCTACACCTTC	CASSPVEGAYGYTF
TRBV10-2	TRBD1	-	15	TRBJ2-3	TGCGCCAGCAGTGAGGACAGGGGATGGACAGATACGCAGTATTTT	CASSEDRGWTDTQYF
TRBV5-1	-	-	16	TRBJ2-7	TGCGCCAGCAGCTGGGGGGGGCCCAGGGACTCCTACGAGCAGTACTTC	CASSWGGPRDSYEQYF
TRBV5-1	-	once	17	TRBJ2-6	TGCGCCAGCAGCTACACTCTAGGGGCGCCAGGGGCCAACGTCCTGACTTTC	CASSYTLGAPGANVLTF
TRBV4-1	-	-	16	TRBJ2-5	TGCGCCAGCAGCCAATATACAGGGCGAAAGTATGAGACCCAGTACTTC	CASSQYTGRKYETQYF
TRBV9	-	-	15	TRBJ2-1	TGTGCCAGCAGCGTAGGAGTGGGCTTCGAACTTGAGCAGTTCTTC	CASSVGVGFELEQFF
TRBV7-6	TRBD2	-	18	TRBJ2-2	TGTGCCAGCAGCCCCCAACTAGCGGGAGGATCGAACACCGGGGAGCTGTTTTTT	CASSPQLAGGSNTGELFF
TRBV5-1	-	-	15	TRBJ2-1	TGCGCCAGCAGCTCGCGACCAGGGTCTTGGAATGAGCAGTTCTTC	CASSSRPGSWNEQFF
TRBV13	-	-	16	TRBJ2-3	TGTGCCAGCAGCTTTTTTAGCGGAGTTAGCACAGATACGCAGTATTTT	CASSFFSGVSTDTQYF
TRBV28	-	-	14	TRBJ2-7	TGTGCCAGCAGTTTACAGGGTCCTTACGACGAGCAGTACTTC	CASSLQGPYDEQYF
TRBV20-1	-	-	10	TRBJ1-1	TGCAGTGCGATCAGGGGCGAAGCTTTCTTT	CSAIRGEAFF
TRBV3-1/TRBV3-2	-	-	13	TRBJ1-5	TGTGCCAGCAGCCAAGATCTAGATCAGCCCCAGCATTTT	CASSQDLDQPQHF
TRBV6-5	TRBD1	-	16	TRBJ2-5	TGTGCCAGCAGTTACTCGATTGGACAGGGGCAAGAGACCCAGTACTTC	CASSYSIGQGQETQYF
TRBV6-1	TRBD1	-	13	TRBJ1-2	TGTGCCAGCAGTTGGACAGGGGCCTATGGCTACACCTTC	CASSWTGAYGYTF
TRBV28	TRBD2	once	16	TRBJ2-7	TGTGCCAGCAGCTGGGGACTAGCGGGAGGGCCGGACGAGCAGTACTTC	CASSWGLAGGPDEQYF
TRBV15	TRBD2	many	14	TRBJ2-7	TGTGCCACCAGGAAGGGAGGGCCCAGCTACGAGCAGTACTTC	CATRKGGPSYEQYF
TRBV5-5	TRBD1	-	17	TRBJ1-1	TGTGCCAGCAGCTGGACCCGGACAGGGGTATTGGGCACTGAAGCTTTCTTT	CASSWTRTGVLGTEAFF
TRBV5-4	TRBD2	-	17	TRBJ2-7	TGTGCCAGCAGCCTGGGAGGGCTAGAGGGATTCTCCTACGAGCAGTACTTC	CASSLGGLEGFSYEQYF
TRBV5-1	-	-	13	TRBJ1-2	TGCGCCAGCAGCTTCGAGGGTTTCAATGGCTACACCTTC	CASSFEGFNGYTF
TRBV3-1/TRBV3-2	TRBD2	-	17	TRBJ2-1	TGTGCCAGCAGCAAGAGGGCTAGCGGTACGATACACAATGAGCAGTTCTTC	CASSKRASGTIHNEQFF
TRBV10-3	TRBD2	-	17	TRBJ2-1	TGTGCCATCAGTGAGAGTCGGCTAGCGGGAGGAAGAAATGAGCAGTTCTTC	CAISESRLAGGRNEQFF
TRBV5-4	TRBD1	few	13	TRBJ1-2	TGTGCCAGCAAGCCGGGACAGGGGGATGGCTACACCTTC	CASKPGQGDGYTF
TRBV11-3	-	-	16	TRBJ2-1	TGTGCCAGCAGCGGAGGAGGGACGAGCTCCTACAATGAGCAGTTCTTC	CASSGGGTSSYNEQFF
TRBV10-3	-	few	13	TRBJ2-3	TGTGCCATCAAGGAGGCTTCCACAGATACGCAGTATTTT	CAIKEASTDTQYF
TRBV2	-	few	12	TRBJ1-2	TGTGCCAGCAGTGAAACGATCGGGGGCTACACCTTC	CASSETIGGYTF
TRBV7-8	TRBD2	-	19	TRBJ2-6	TGTGCCAGCAGCTTAGCGGGGACTAGCGGGAGGGCCTGGGCCAACGTCCTGACTTTC	CASSLAGTSGRAWANVLTF
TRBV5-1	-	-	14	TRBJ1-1	TGCGCCAGCAGCAACTCCGGAGGGGTCACTGAAGCTTTCTTT	CASSNSGGVTEAFF
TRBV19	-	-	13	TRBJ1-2	TGTGCCAGTAGCACCCGGGGGAATGATGGCTACACCTTC	CASSTRGNDGYTF
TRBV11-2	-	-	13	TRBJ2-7	TGTGCCAGCAGCAACACAGGGCGGTACGAGCAGTACTTC	CASSNTGRYEQYF
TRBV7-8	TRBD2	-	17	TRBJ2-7	TGTGCCAGCAGTCAATTTTGGACTAGCGGGAGCTCCTACGAGCAGTACTTC	CASSQFWTSGSSYEQYF
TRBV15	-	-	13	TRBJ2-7	TGTGCCACCAGCAGAGATCAGGGCTACGAGCAGTACTTC	CATSRDQGYEQYF
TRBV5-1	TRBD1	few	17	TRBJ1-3	TGCGCCAGCAGCTTGGAGGGACAGGGGGCCACTGGAAACACCATATATTTT	CASSLEGQGATGNTIYF
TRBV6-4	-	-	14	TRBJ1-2	TGTGCCAGCAGGGGGACATTGCTCTCTGAAGGCTACACCTTC	CASRGTLLSEGYTF
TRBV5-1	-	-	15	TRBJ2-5	TGCGCCAGCAGCCCCACCGCAGGGGCTGTAGAGACCCAGTACTTC	CASSPTAGAVETQYF
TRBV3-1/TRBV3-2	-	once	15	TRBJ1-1	TGTGCCAGCAGCCACGGGGGGGCCATGAACACTGAAGCTTTCTTT	CASSHGGAMNTEAFF
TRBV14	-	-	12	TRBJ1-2	TGTGCCAGCAGCCAAGATCTAAATGGCTACACCTTC	CASSQDLNGYTF
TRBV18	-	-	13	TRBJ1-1	TGTGCCAGCTCCCTCAATCGAGGGACTGAAGCTTTCTTT	CASSLNRGTEAFF
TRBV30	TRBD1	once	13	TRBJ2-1	TGTGCCTGGAGGACAGGGATCCGCAATGAGCAGTTCTTC	CAWRTGIRNEQFF
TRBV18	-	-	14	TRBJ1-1	TGTGCCAGCTCACCAGGGACTCCAGGTGCTGAAGCTTTCTTT	CASSPGTPGAEAFF
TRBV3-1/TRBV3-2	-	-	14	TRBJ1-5	TGTGCCAGCAGCCAAGCACCAGGGAATCAGCCCCAGCATTTT	CASSQAPGNQPQHF
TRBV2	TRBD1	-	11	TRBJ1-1	TGTGCCAGCAGTCCGGACAGGGCAGCTTTCTTT	CASSPDRAAFF
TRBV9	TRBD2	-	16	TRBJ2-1	TGTGCCAGCAGCGTAGGGATAGCGGGAGCCGGAGGGGAGCAGTTCTTC	CASSVGIAGAGGEQFF
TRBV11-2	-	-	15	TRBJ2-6	TGTGCCAGCAGCCCTATCCGAGCGGGGGCCAACGTCCTGACTTTC	CASSPIRAGANVLTF
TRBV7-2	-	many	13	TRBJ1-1	TGTGCCAGCAGTCTGCAGTCGAACACTGAAGCTTTCTTT	CASSLQSNTEAFF